The 21 T cell receptor beta chains given below trace back to one sample, sequenced in a study of tumor T cells in aggressive B-cell lymphoma. Some clones are missing from TCRdb's copy, which holds only in-frame ones; the method was immunoSEQ multiplex PCR. The profile shows approximately 2,200 clones, roughly 89% of them singletons. The specimen sequenced was tumor tissue. The receptors shown here come from an adult with diffuse large B cell lymphoma.

The rearrangement uses TRBV2 and TRBJ2-5; 11 bases are shared with TRBD2. The CDR3 length is 14 residues. Per the germline V gene, CDR1 is SNHLY and CDR2 is FYNNEI. J lost 5 bases, V lost 6 bases, and 5 bases had no gene match. The CDR3 DNA follows: TGTGCCAGCAGACTAGCGGGAGTTGTCGAGACCCAGTACTTC. This gives the protein CASRLAGVVETQYF.

The chain has TRBV28 and TRBJ1-2, with D possibly being TRBD1 (6 bases). The V end was cut by 3 bases, the J end by 7 bases, with 24 bases between. This CDR3 comprises 17 residues. Germline CDR1 and CDR2: MDHEN and SYDVKM. The CDR3 here is CASSFMPSTGPHAGYTF. The CDR3 DNA reads TGTGCCAGCAGTTTCATGCCCTCGACAGGACCTCACGCTGGCTACACCTTC.

The chain uses TRBV7-9 and TRBJ2-1; TRBD2 agrees at 8 bases. This CDR3 spans 15 amino acids. Trimming removed 5 bases from V and 5 bases from J; junction bases left unmatched: 8. CDR1 is SEHNR, CDR2 FQNEAQ, per germline (reference sequence). The DNA of the CDR3 is TGTGCCAGCAGCGAAACTAGCGGTGGAGACAATGAGCAGTTCTTC. Translation gives CASSETSGGDNEQFF.

The DNA for the CDR3 is TGTGCCAGCAGCCCAGGGACAGGGGCCGAGCAGTACTTC. Translation: CASSPGTGAEQYF. The genes are TRBV7-3 and TRBJ2-7; 10 bases line up with TRBD1. CDR1 and CDR2 (germline): SGHTA, FQGTGA. The V and J ends lost 5 bases and 6 bases, in that order; junction bases with no gene match: 4. This CDR3 has 13 amino acids. The full variable domain, completed using reference TRBV7-3 and TRBJ2-7, is GAGVSQTPSNKVTEKGKYVELRCDPISGHTALYWYRQSLGQGPEFLIYFQGTGAADDSGLPNDRFFAVRPEGSVSTLKIQRTERGDSAVYLCASSPGTGAEQYFGPGTRLTVT.

The chain has TRBV7-9 and TRBJ1-6; 10 bases align to TRBD1. The length of the CDR3 is 16 residues. CDR1 is SEHNR and CDR2 is FQNEAQ in the germline V gene (reference sequence). V lost 0 bases to trimming and J lost 8 bases; unmatched junction nucleotides: 4. CDR3 region: CASSLAQTGGDSPLHF. In nucleotides, the CDR3 is TGTGCCAGCAGCTTAGCCCAGACAGGGGGCGATTCACCCCTCCACTTT.

This chain uses TRBV7-8 with TRBJ2-2; D remains unclear. The V and J ends lost 4 bases and 4 bases respectively, with 13 bases between them. Germline V gene data show CDR1 as SGHVS and CDR2 as FQNEAQ. The CDR3 covers 15 residues. The DNA for the CDR3 is TGTGCCAGCAGCTCTGACTCCCTGGGCACCGGGGAGCTGTTTTTT. Translated: CASSSDSLGTGELFF.

V usage is TRBV19 and J usage is TRBJ2-3, with TRBD2 identical over 7 bases. Per germline, CDR1 LNHDA and CDR2 SQIVND (reference sequence). Trimming at V came to 3 bases and at J to 2 bases, leaving 5 bases not matched to a gene. The CDR3 spans 15 residues. CDR3: CASSIGGSSTDTQYF. CDR3 in DNA: TGTGCCAGTAGTATCGGGGGGAGTTCCACAGATACGCAGTATTTT.

The V gene is TRBV25-1, the J gene TRBJ1-2; D gene ambiguous. Looked up from germline, CDR1 is MGHDK and CDR2 is SYGVNS. V lost 6 bases and J lost 7, with 15 bases in between. There are 13 residues in the CDR3. CDR3 loop: CASRSGQLGGYTF. The CDR3 bases are TGTGCCAGCAGGAGTGGGCAATTGGGTGGCTACACCTTC.

With regard to this clone: This sample includes further DNA sequences coding for the same CDR3. This chain connects TRBV13 to TRBJ2-7, with 9 bases matching TRBD2. Germline CDR1 PRHDT, CDR2 FYEKMQ (reference sequence). There are 14 residues in the CDR3. The V gene end was trimmed by 0 bases and the J gene end by 3 bases; junction bases not matched to a gene: 0. The DNA of the CDR3 is TGTGCCAGCAGCTTAGGACTAGCGGGCTACGAGCAGTACTTC. Translated: CASSLGLAGYEQYF.

The chain recombines TRBV10-3 with TRBJ2-7; 11 bases map to TRBD1. CDR1 and CDR2 from the germline V gene are ENHRY and SYGVKD. With V trimmed by 5 bases and J by 6 bases, 6 bases remained unmatched. CDR3 length: 14 residues. CDR3 nucleotide sequence: TGTGCCATCAGTCCGGGACAGGGGGTGGGCGAGCAGTACTTC. It encodes CAISPGQGVGEQYF.

The V call is TRBV7-2, the J call TRBJ2-1; 10 bases fit TRBD2. This CDR3 is built from 15 residues. Per germline, CDR1 SGHTA and CDR2 FQGNSA. Trimming at V came to 4 bases and at J to 6 bases, leaving 6 bases not matched to a gene. CDR3 protein: CASSSTSGVLNEQFF. The CDR3 DNA reads TGTGCCAGCAGCTCTACTAGCGGGGTACTCAATGAGCAGTTCTTC.

V is TRBV5-4 and J is TRBJ2-1; 7 bases are a match to TRBD2. The CDR3 loop spans 12 amino acids. Germline lookup yields CDR1 SGHNT and CDR2 YYREEE (reference sequence). V shed 4 bases, J shed 6 bases, and the junction held 1 base outside the gene matches. The CDR3 DNA is TGTGCCAGCAGCCCTAGCGGCAATGAGCAGTTCTTC. This codes for CASSPSGNEQFF.

The chain joins TRBV7-6 to TRBJ1-4; 7 nucleotides line up with TRBD1. The germline V gene encodes CDR1 SGHVS and CDR2 FNYEAQ. The V gene end was trimmed by 2 bases and the J gene end by 7 bases; junction bases not matched to a gene: 16. There are 18 residues in the CDR3. In DNA, the CDR3 is TGTGCCAGCAGCTTATTAGGACAGGTATTAGTAGACTGTGAAAAACTGTTTTTT. This sequence encodes CASSLLGQVLVDCEKLFF.

This clone was seen once. The gene calls are TRBV15 and TRBJ1-3; TRBD1 agrees at 12 bases. The CDR3 contains 15 residues. The germline CDR1 and CDR2 sequences are LNHNV and YYDKDF (reference sequence). J was trimmed by 4 bases and V by 5 bases; bases with no gene match: 3. The CDR3 coding sequence is TGTGCCACCAGCCTGGGACAGGGGGCGGGAAACACCATATATTTT. Residues: CATSLGQGAGNTIYF.

The chain links TRBV18 to TRBJ2-2; the D gene is possibly TRBD1 (6 bases). The V gene lost 3 bases and the J gene lost 6 bases, with 20 bases spanning the gap. The CDR3 spans 17 residues. The germline V gene has CDR1 KGHSH and CDR2 LQKENI. CDR3 coding DNA: TGTGCCAGCTCACCCCGCTGGGACACGGATATTTCCGGGGAGCTGTTTTTT. This gives the protein CASSPRWDTDISGELFF.

The genes are TRBV27 and TRBJ1-1; D is undetermined. V lost 0 bases and J lost 6, with 8 bases in between. Germline V gives CDR1 MNHEY, CDR2 SMNVEV (reference sequence). The CDR3 loop spans 13 amino acids. The chain's CDR3 is CASSLSITAEAFF. The CDR3 region has the DNA TGTGCCAGCAGTTTATCGATAACAGCTGAAGCTTTCTTT.

The rearrangement joins TRBV7-2 to TRBJ2-7; 9 bases map to TRBD2. After removal of 5 bases from V and 1 base from J, the junction contained 9 bases not matched to a gene. Germline CDR1 SGHTA, CDR2 FQGNSA. The CDR3 totals 16 residues. DNA for the CDR3: TGTGCCAGCAGCAAACTCGGCCTAGCGGGATCCTACGAGCAGTACTTC. This codes for CASSKLGLAGSYEQYF. Variable domain in full (rest from reference TRBV7-2 and TRBJ2-7): GAGVSQSPSNKVTEKGKDVELRCDPISGHTALYWYRQSLGQGLEFLIYFQGNSAPDKSGLPSDRFSAERTGGSVSTLTIQRTQQEDSAVYLCASSKLGLAGSYEQYFGPGTRLTVT.

In nucleotides, the CDR3 is TGCAGCGTCCTCGGACTAGCGGGCCTTTCCTACGAGCAGTACTTC. It translates to CSVLGLAGLSYEQYF. The J gene is TRBJ2-7, the V gene TRBV29-1, with 11 bases that match TRBD2. With 6 bases clipped from V and 1 base from J, the junction kept 8 bases outside the gene matches. CDR3 size: 15 residues. CDR1 and CDR2 (germline): SQVTM, ANQGSEA.

The J gene is TRBJ2-1, the V gene TRBV28; 10 nucleotides match TRBD1. The V and J ends lost 6 bases and 4 bases, in that order; junction bases with no gene match: 9. The CDR3 runs to 16 residues. Germline CDR1 and CDR2: MDHEN and SYDVKM. The CDR3 DNA reads TGTGCCAGCAGGGAGGCCGGGACAGGGGCTTACAATGAGCAGTTCTTC. It specifies CASREAGTGAYNEQFF.

The chain has TRBV21-1 and TRBJ2-1; the D call in the table, TRBD1, was not verified against the DNA. TRBV21-1 is a listed pseudogene. CDR3 length: 14 residues. Written as DNA, the CDR3 is TGTGCCAGCAGCAAGCCGACAGTGACAGGGGAGCAGTTCTTC. Its translation: CASSKPTVTGEQFF.

The V call is TRBV9, the J call TRBJ2-5, with TRBD2 matching over 7 bases. Germline trimming cut 0 bases from V and 0 bases from J; bases unmatched to any gene: 5. Germline loops: CDR1 SGDLS, CDR2 YYNGEE. The CDR3 consists of 16 residues. CDR3 in amino acids: CASSVGGRGHQETQYF. CDR3 sequence (DNA): TGTGCCAGCAGCGTAGGTGGGAGGGGACACCAAGAGACCCAGTACTTC.